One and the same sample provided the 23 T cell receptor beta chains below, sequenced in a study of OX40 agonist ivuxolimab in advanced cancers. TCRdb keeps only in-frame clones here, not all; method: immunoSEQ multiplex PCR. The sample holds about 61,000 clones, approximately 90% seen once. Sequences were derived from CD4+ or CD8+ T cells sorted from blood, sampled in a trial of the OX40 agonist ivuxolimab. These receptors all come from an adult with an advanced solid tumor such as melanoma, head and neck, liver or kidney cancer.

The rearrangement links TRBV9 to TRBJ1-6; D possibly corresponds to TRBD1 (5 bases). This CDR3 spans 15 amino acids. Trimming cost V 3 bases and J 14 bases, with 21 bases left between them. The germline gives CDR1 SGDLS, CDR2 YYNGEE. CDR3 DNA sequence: TGTGCCAGCAGCGGAGCAAAGACAGTTGTAGGGTCCCTCCACTTT. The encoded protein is CASSGAKTVVGSLHF.

The CDR3, as DNA: TGTGCCAGCAGTTACAGGGCAACGAACACTGAAGCTTTCTTT. It translates to CASSYRATNTEAFF. The V and J genes are TRBV6-6 and TRBJ1-1; D is unclear. The V end was cut by 2 bases, the J end by 1 base, with 8 bases between. The CDR3 is 14 residues long. Germline loops: CDR1 MNHNY, CDR2 SVGAGI (reference sequence).

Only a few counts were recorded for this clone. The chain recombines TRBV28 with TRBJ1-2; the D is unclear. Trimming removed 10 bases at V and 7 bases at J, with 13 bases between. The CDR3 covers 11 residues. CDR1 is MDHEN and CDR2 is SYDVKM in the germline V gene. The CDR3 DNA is TGTGCCACTAAGGGAACGGGTGGCTACACCTTC. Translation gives CATKGTGGYTF.

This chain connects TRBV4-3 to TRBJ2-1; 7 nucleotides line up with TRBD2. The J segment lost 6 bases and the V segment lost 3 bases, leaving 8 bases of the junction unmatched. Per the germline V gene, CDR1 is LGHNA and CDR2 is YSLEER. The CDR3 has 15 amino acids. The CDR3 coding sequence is TGCGCCAGCAGCCACGTTACTAGCGCGAGCAATGAGCAGTTCTTC. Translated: CASSHVTSASNEQFF.

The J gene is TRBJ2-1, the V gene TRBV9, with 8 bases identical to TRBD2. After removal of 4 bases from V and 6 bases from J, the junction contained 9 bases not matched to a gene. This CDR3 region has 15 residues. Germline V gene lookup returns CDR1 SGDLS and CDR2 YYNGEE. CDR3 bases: TGTGCCAGCAGCATCAGCGGGGGAGCGGTCAATGAGCAGTTCTTC. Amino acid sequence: CASSISGGAVNEQFF.

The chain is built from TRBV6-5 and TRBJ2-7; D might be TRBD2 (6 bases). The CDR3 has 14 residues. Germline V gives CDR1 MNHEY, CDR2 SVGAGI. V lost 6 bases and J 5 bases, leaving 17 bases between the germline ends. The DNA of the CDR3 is TGTGCCAGCAGCCCACCCGGGGGTCCCAACGAGCAGTACTTC. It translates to CASSPPGGPNEQYF.

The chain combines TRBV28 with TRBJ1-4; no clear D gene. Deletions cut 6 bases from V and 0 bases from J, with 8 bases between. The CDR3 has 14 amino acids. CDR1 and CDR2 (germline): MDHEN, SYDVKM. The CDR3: CASSPVATNEKLFF. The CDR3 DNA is TGTGCCAGCAGCCCCGTTGCAACTAATGAAAAACTGTTTTTT. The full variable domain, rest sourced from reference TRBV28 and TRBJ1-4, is DVKVTQSSRYLVKRTGEKVFLECVQDMDHENMFWYRQDPGLGLRLIYFSYDVKMKEKGDIPEGYSVSREKKERFSLILESASTNQTSMYLCASSPVATNEKLFFGSGTQLSVL.

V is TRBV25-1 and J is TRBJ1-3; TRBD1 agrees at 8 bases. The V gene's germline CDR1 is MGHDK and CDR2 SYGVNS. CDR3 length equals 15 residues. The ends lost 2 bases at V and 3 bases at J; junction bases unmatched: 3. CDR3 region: CASSEDRGGGNTIYF. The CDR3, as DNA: TGTGCCAGCAGTGAAGACAGGGGCGGTGGAAACACCATATATTTT.

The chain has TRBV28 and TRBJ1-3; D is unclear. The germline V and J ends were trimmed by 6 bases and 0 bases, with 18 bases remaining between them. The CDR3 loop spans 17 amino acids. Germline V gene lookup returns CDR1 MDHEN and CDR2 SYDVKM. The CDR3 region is CASSLLDLGYSGNTIYF. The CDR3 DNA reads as TGTGCCAGCAGCCTCCTAGATTTGGGTTACTCTGGAAACACCATATATTTT.

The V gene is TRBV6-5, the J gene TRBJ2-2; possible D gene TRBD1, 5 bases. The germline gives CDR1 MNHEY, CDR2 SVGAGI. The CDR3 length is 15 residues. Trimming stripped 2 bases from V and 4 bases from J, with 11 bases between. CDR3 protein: CASSYGSGPTGELFF. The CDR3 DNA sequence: TGTGCCAGCAGTTACGGCTCAGGGCCCACCGGGGAGCTGTTTTTT.

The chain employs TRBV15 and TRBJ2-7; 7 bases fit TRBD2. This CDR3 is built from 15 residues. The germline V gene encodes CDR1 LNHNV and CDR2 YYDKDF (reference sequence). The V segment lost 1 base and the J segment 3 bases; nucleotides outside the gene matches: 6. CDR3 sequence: CATSRGLAEVYEQYV. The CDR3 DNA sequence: TGTGCCACCAGCAGAGGGCTAGCGGAAGTCTACGAGCAGTACGTC.

The CDR3 is CASSQTAYNEQFF. The CDR3 nucleotides read TGTGCCAGCAGCCAGACAGCCTACAATGAGCAGTTCTTC. The genes are TRBV4-2 and TRBJ2-1; perhaps TRBD1 as D (5 bases). This CDR3 spans 13 amino acids. Trimming shortened V by 3 bases and J by 2 bases, and 5 bases separated the two germline ends. Germline lookup yields CDR1 LGHNA and CDR2 YNFKEQ.

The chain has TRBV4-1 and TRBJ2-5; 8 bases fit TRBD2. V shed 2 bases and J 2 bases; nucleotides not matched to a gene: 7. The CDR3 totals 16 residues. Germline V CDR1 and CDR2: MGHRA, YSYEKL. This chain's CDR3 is CASSQSPVAGQETQYF. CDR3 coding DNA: TGCGCCAGCAGCCAATCTCCCGTAGCGGGACAAGAGACCCAGTACTTC.

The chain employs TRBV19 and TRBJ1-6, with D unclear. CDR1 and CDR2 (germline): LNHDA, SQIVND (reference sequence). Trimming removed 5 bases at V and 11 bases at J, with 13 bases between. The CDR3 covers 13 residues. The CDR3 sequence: CASSEQQFTPLHF. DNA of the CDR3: TGTGCCAGTAGTGAACAGCAATTTACACCCCTCCACTTT.

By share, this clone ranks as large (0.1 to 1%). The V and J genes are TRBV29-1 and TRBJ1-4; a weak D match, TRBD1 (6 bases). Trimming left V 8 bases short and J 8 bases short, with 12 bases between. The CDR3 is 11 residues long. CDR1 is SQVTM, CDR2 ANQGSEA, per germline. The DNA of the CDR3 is TGCAGCTACAGGGAAGGGGAAAAACTGTTTTTT. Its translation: CSYREGEKLFF. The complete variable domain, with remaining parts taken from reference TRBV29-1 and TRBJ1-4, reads SAVISQKPSRDICQRGTSLTIQCQVDSQVTMMFWYRQQPGQSLTLIATANQGSEATYESGFVIDKFPISRPNLTFSTLTVSNMSPEDSSIYLCSYREGEKLFFGSGTQLSVL.

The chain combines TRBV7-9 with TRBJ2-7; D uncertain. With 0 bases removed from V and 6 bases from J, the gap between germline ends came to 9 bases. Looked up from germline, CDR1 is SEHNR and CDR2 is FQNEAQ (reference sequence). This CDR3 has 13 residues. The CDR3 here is CASSLAGRSEQYV. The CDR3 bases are TGTGCCAGCAGCTTAGCCGGGCGCTCCGAGCAGTACGTC.

In nucleotides, the CDR3 is TGTGCCAGCAGTTTCACAGGTTATACTAACTATGGCTACACCTTC. Protein product: CASSFTGYTNYGYTF. The chain couples TRBV28 to TRBJ1-2, with a tentative D call TRBD1 (5 bases). The CDR3 runs to 15 residues. The germline V gene encodes CDR1 MDHEN and CDR2 SYDVKM. The V gene lost 3 bases and the J gene lost 0 bases, with 11 bases spanning the gap.

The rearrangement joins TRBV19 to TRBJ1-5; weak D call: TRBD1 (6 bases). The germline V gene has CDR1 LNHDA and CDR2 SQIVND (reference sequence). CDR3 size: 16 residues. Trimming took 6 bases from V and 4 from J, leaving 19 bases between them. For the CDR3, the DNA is TGTGCCAGTAGGGACGAAGGGGGGGCTCGTAATCAGCCCCAGCATTTT. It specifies CASRDEGGARNQPQHF. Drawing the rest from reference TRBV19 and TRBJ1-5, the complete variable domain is DGGITQSPKYLFRKEGQNVTLSCEQNLNHDAMYWYRQDPGQGLRLIYYSQIVNDFQKGDIAEGYSVSREKKESFPLTVTSAQKNPTAFYLCASRDEGGARNQPQHFGDGTRLSIL.

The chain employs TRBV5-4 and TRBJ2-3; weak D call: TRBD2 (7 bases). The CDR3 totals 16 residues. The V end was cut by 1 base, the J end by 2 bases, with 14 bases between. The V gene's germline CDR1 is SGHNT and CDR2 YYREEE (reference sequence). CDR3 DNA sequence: TGTGCCAGCAGCTTGTGGGGGGCGGGGGACACAGATACGCAGTATTTT. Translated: CASSLWGAGDTDTQYF.

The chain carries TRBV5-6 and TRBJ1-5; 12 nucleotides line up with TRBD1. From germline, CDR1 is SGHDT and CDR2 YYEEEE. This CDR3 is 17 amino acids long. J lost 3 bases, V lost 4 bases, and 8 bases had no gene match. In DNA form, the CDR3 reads TGTGCCAGCAGCGGTTCCGGGACAGGGGGCGTCAATCAGCCCCAGCATTTT. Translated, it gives CASSGSGTGGVNQPQHF.

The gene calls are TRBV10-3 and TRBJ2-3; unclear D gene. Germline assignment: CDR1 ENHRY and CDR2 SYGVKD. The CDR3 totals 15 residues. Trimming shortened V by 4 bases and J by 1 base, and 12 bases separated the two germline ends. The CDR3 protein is CAISAGPVGTDTQYF. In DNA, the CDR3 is TGTGCCATCAGTGCCGGGCCGGTGGGCACAGATACGCAGTATTTT.

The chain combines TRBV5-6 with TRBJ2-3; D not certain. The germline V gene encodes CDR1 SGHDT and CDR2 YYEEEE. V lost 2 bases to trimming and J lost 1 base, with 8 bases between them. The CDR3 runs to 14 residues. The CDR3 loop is CASSFFWGTDTQYF. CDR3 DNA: TGTGCCAGCAGCTTTTTCTGGGGCACAGATACGCAGTATTTT.

CDR3 nucleotides: TGCGCCAGCAGCCAAGATCCGCCCGACGGAGCCTACACAGATACGCAGTATTTT. This codes for CASSQDPPDGAYTDTQYF. The rearrangement joins TRBV4-3 to TRBJ2-3; D is undetermined. V was pared by 0 bases and J by 2 bases, with 18 bases between. Per germline, CDR1 LGHNA and CDR2 YSLEER. The CDR3 has 18 residues.